This TCR beta chain was recovered during a study of blood T cells in healthy people across ages (dated by TCRdb to about 2015). Some background on the complete study: In model experiments, template switching captured roughly one uniquely barcoded TCR beta cDNA molecule for every two T cells. To track age-related changes in TCR beta repertoire diversity, the study relied on deep sequencing normalized with unique cDNA molecular identifiers. Donors were grouped into four age groups: young (average approximately 16 years), middle-aged (roughly 40), aged (62) and long-lived (about 82). To avoid experimental bias, donors of different ages were spread randomly across the sequencing lanes. The study analyzed two additional independent replicas of 1 million unique cDNA reads from the same blood draw for two donors, one aged 18 to 30 and one aged 80 or older. Results and caveats for the whole study, not just this receptor: Total diversity estimates from one million sequenced T cells were considered lower bounds and underestimates. Conclusive comparison of naive and antigen-experienced compartments was prevented by the profiling of bulk unsorted PBMCs. As age increased, observed TCR beta diversity per million T cells dropped in a roughly linear way, and a significant reduction was already evident by age 40. Because donor CMV infection status was unknown, age-related changes in expanded clonotypes were potentially confounded. Compared with the aged group, the long-lived group had more naive CD4+ T cells, fewer expanded clones and increased TCR diversity, suggesting age selection. A strong correlation was found between observed TCR beta diversity and the percentage of naive T cells measured by flow cytometry.

Systemically healthy Caucasian individuals from Russia, around 38 in total and aged 6 to 90 years, were included as donors. About 9.6 milliliters of peripheral blood were collected from each donor into EDTA-treated Vacutainer tubes. Ficoll-Paque density-gradient centrifugation was used to isolate PBMCs, with at least 6.5 million per sample. Total RNA was extracted from PBMCs with Trizol reagent, with at least 5 micrograms obtained per sample. Naive CD45RAhigh/CD27high T cell percentages were measured by flow cytometry on a PBMC aliquot from every donor. As concerns this clonotype: It lacks a known antigen. The sample holds no much larger clone one base away, and base qualities are not on file.

From the cysteine up to the phenylalanine, the CDR3 has a length of 18 residues. Of the read, only the CDR3 DNA is kept; its 54 bases are in frame from base 1. Looking up the germline V gene (reference sequence) yields CDR1 DFQATT and CDR2 SNEGSKA. Cut back by 3 bases and 0 bases, the V and J ends lie 18 bases apart. Libraries were made using 5' RACE. Data came from an Illumina HiSeq 2500. A second PCR of roughly 6 to 11 cycles was performed with a sample-barcoded 5' primer and a J-beta primer mix. Each TCR beta cDNA molecule received a unique molecular identifier from a template-switch 5' adaptor carrying 12 random nucleotides. Each sample yielded at least 2.5 million CDR3-containing paired-end reads. First-strand cDNA was synthesized from all RNA with the Mint cDNA synthesis kit, primed by a TRBC-specific oligonucleotide. Following uracil-DNA glycosylase treatment, all cDNA underwent a first 18-cycle PCR with the universal primers M1SS and BC2_uni_R. As for how the authors treated the data: For normalization, 1 million high-quality reads were randomly selected from each sample, with every read carrying a distinct molecular identifier. Reads sharing molecular identifiers were discarded rather than binned into consensus sequences. MiTCR, set to a Q25 quality threshold and the strictest error-elimination algorithm, was used for CDR3 identification, clonotype clustering and error correction. A nonparametric unseen species model with Euler transformation was used to estimate lower-bound total TCR beta diversity. The public reads were quality trimmed at Q25 with fastp and then assembled into clones with MiXCR by TCRdb, keeping productive beta chains. When rows share a CDR3 protein, they turn into one entry using the most common DNA and genes. TCRdb, rather than the study authors, made the V and J calls. Recorded for this sample are roughly 1,300,000 distinct CDR3 sequences; almost 60% of them occurred a single time. The ten biggest clones cover more than 6% of the sample.

Sequencing was done on a sample of blood. The receptor was derived from a man aged 18-30 years in good health. The chain links TRBV20-1 with TRBJ2-6; the D match is possibly TRBD1 or TRBD2, with 5 bases aligned in each. DNA sequence: TGCAGTGCTAGTCCCCGGGAACAGGAGAGCTCTGGGGCCAACGTCCTGACTTTC. It translates to CSASPREQESSGANVLTF.